In this sample, the clone carrying this TCR beta chain turned up once. Its antigen is still unknown. These data come from a study of PD-1 blockade in classical Hodgkin lymphoma. Time point of the sample: cycle 4 day 1 (C4D1), after less than 7 weeks of nivolumab. In every patient, relapse followed autologous stem cell transplantation, while exposure to brentuximab vedotin differed. Under best response, outcomes were complete response, partial response or progressive disease. Only in-frame clones appear in the TCRdb table, and some are missing; sequencing was by immunoSEQ multiplex PCR. The table shows 80,000 to 100,000 clones, with about 93% occurring only once. Study-level points and caveats: At baseline, newly diagnosed patients reportedly showed less TCR diversity than healthy donors. The origin of the repertoire differences remains undefined, with disease activity or prior therapy as possible causes. CD4+ TCR diversity, unlike CD8+, rose significantly by C4D1.

This receptor was identified in a human donor with classical Hodgkin lymphoma. Source: peripheral blood mononuclear cells (PBMCs), taken before the fourth cycle of nivolumab.

CDR3 amino acids: CASSPKGRVETGELFF. The CDR3 nucleotides read TGTGCCAGCAGCCCGAAGGGCAGGGTCGAGACCGGGGAGCTGTTTTTT. The chain links TRBV2 to TRBJ2-2; D might be TRBD1 (5 bases). This CDR3 has 16 amino acids. Trimming removed 6 bases from V and 5 bases from J, with 19 bases in between. Per the germline V gene, CDR1 is SNHLY and CDR2 is FYNNEI.